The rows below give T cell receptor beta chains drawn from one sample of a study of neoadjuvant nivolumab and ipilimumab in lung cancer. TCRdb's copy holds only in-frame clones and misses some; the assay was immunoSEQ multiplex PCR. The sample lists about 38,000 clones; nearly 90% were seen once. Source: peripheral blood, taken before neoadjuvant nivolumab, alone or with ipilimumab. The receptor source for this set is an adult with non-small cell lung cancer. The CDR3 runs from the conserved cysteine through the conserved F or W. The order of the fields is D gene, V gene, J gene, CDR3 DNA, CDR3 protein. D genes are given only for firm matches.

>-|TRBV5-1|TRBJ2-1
TGCGCCAGCAGCTATGACAATGAGCAGTTCTTC
CASSYDNEQFF
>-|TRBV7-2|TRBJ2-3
TGTGCCAGCACCTTTTCTGGCGGGCTTCTCACAGATACGCAGTATTTT
CASTFSGGLLTDTQYF
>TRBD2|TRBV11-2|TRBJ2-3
TGTGCCAGCAGCTTATTGGGACTAGCGGGAACGCACACAGATACGCAGTATTTT
CASSLLGLAGTHTDTQYF
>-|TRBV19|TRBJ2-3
TGTGCCAGTAGTATGTTGGAAAGCACGCAGTATTTT
CASSMLESTQYF
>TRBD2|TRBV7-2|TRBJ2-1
TGTGCCAGCAGCCCCACAGGGACTAGCGGGAGGCCCTACAATGAGCAGTTCTTC
CASSPTGTSGRPYNEQFF
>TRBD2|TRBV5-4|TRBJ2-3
TGTGCCAGCAGCCGACTAGCGGGAGAGGGCACAGATACGCAGTATTTT
CASSRLAGEGTDTQYF
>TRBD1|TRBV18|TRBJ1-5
TGTGCCAGCTCACCGGGACAGGGCAATCAGCCCCAGCATTTT
CASSPGQGNQPQHF
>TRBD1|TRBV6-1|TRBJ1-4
TGTGCCAGCAGTGAAGGGGGACAGGGAAAGACGGGTGAAAAACTGTTTTTT
CASSEGGQGKTGEKLFF
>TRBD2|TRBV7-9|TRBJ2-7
TGTGCCAGCAGCTTAGGCCCAGCGGGATCTGCCTACGAGCAGTACTTC
CASSLGPAGSAYEQYF
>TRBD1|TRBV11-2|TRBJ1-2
TGTGCCAGCAGCTTGAACGGAGAGGGGGCGCGGACCCATGGCTACACCTTC
CASSLNGEGARTHGYTF